Below are 29 T cell receptor beta chains sequenced from a single sample in a study of T cell changes during pregnancy in multiple sclerosis. Clones were read by immunoSEQ multiplex PCR, and TCRdb kept only the in-frame ones, dropping some. The sample holds 35,000 to 45,000 clones; approximately 92% are singletons and the top ten take just under 2%. The sequenced sample was CD4+ T cells from peripheral blood mononuclear cells, obtained after pregnancy. The receptors originated from a female donor in good health, enrolled as a control in a pregnancy study.

This clone was recorded a few times. This rearrangement joins TRBV11-2 to TRBJ1-1; tentatively, D is TRBD1 (5 bases). Germline lookup yields CDR1 SGHAT and CDR2 FQNNGV. Trimming removed 4 bases from V and 2 bases from J, with 11 bases in between. The CDR3 consists of 14 residues. In DNA form, the CDR3 reads TGTGCCAGCAGCTCCCCAGGGTCTAACACTGAAGCTTTCTTT. Protein product: CASSSPGSNTEAFF.

The rearrangement uses TRBV19 and TRBJ2-7, with D perhaps matching TRBD2 (5 bases). Trimming removed 1 base from V and 5 bases from J, with 9 bases in between. The CDR3 has 13 amino acids. Germline V gives CDR1 LNHDA, CDR2 SQIVND (reference sequence). DNA for the CDR3: TGTGCCAGTAGTATAGCGGGAAACGACGAGCAGTACTTC. Amino acids: CASSIAGNDEQYF.

The chain employs TRBV27 and TRBJ1-2; 7 positions agree with TRBD1. The CDR3 has 14 residues. V shed 5 bases, J shed 3 bases, and the junction held 6 bases outside the gene matches. CDR1 and CDR2 (germline): MNHEY, SMNVEV (reference sequence). The CDR3 loop is CASSPWTGHYGYTF. For the CDR3, the DNA is TGTGCCAGCAGTCCGTGGACAGGCCACTATGGCTACACCTTC.

This chain connects TRBV7-7 to TRBJ2-5; 8 bases match TRBD1. Germline lookup yields CDR1 SSHAT and CDR2 FNYEAQ (reference sequence). J gave up 2 bases and V 4 bases, and 3 bases lay outside the gene matches. There are 14 residues in the CDR3. This CDR3 reads CASSSGTGQETQYF. CDR3 in DNA: TGTGCCAGCAGCTCTGGGACAGGTCAAGAGACCCAGTACTTC. The complete variable domain, with remaining parts taken from reference TRBV7-7 and TRBJ2-5, reads GAGVSQSPRYKVTKRGQDVTLRCDPISSHATLYWYQQALGQGPEFLTYFNYEAQPDKSGLPSDRFSAERPEGSISTLTIQRTEQRDSAMYRCASSSGTGQETQYFGPGTRLLVL.

The rearrangement uses TRBV7-7 and TRBJ2-3, with 7 positions matching TRBD1. The junction had 3 bases not matched to a gene; V was cut back by 6 bases and J by 3 bases. Germline V lookup: CDR1 SSHAT, CDR2 FNYEAQ (reference sequence). CDR3 size: 13 residues. The CDR3 spells CASSRDRTDTQYF. In nucleotides, the CDR3 is TGTGCCAGCAGTAGGGACAGAACAGATACGCAGTATTTT.

This chain uses TRBV6-1 with TRBJ2-3, with 9 bases lining up with TRBD1. Per the germline V gene, CDR1 is MNHNS and CDR2 is SASEGT. The CDR3 extends over 18 amino acids. Losses at the gene ends were 4 bases for V and 1 base for J; bases not matched to a gene: 12. The CDR3 nucleotides read TGTGCCAGCAGTGTAGGGACAGGGTATGGTTCGGGCACAGATACGCAGTATTTT. This encodes CASSVGTGYGSGTDTQYF.

In its sample, this clone was seen once. The V call is TRBV5-1, the J call TRBJ2-5, with 10 bases matching TRBD1. This CDR3 is 13 amino acids long. CDR1 is SGHRS and CDR2 is YFSETQ in the germline V gene. The junction had 3 bases not matched to a gene; V was cut back by 6 bases and J by 4 bases. The CDR3 is CASIRDRGETQYF. The CDR3 DNA is TGCGCCAGCATCCGGGACAGGGGAGAGACCCAGTACTTC. Full variable domain (remainder filled in from reference TRBV5-1 and TRBJ2-5): KAGVTQTPRYLIKTRGQQVTLSCSPISGHRSVSWYQQTPGQGLQFLFEYFSETQRNKGNFPGRFSGRQFSNSRSEMNVSTLELGDSALYLCASIRDRGETQYFGPGTRLLVL.

J is TRBJ2-1 and V is TRBV5-4; 7 bases agree with TRBD1. Trimming took 4 bases from V and 5 from J; bases not matched to a gene: 9. The length of the CDR3 is 15 residues. The germline V gene encodes CDR1 SGHNT and CDR2 YYREEE (reference sequence). The chain's CDR3 is CASSRPGTVNNEQFF. CDR3 nucleotides: TGTGCCAGCAGCCGACCCGGGACAGTTAACAATGAGCAGTTCTTC.

The chain employs TRBV5-1 and TRBJ2-5, with D hard to call. The CDR3 has 13 residues. V lost 1 base and J lost 2, with 6 bases in between. The germline CDR1 and CDR2 sequences are SGHRS and YFSETQ. The DNA for the CDR3 is TGCGCCAGCAGCTTGATAGATCAAGAGACCCAGTACTTC. Its protein is CASSLIDQETQYF.

This chain connects TRBV5-5 to TRBJ1-4; a weak D match, TRBD1 (5 bases). Germline V lookup: CDR1 SGHKS, CDR2 YYEKEE (reference sequence). There are 16 residues in the CDR3. Trimming cost V 4 bases and J 0 bases, with 13 bases left between them. As DNA, the CDR3 is TGTGCCAGCAGCGGGCCGGGGGTCGCAACTAATGAAAAACTGTTTTTT. Translation: CASSGPGVATNEKLFF.

V is TRBV5-4 and J is TRBJ2-1; 12 bases are a match to TRBD2. The CDR3 loop spans 17 amino acids. Germline V gene lookup returns CDR1 SGHNT and CDR2 YYREEE (reference sequence). Unmatched junction bases numbered 10, after V lost 0 bases and J lost 9 bases. The CDR3 DNA is TGTGCCAGCAGCTTGGTCCCTCTAGCGGGGGGGCGTGGTGAGCAGTTCTTC. The encoded protein is CASSLVPLAGGRGEQFF.

This clone was observed a single time. The CDR3 DNA reads TGCGCCAGCAGCGTCGGACAGGTCCAGTACTTC. Translated: CASSVGQVQYF. This rearrangement joins TRBV5-1 to TRBJ2-7; 7 bases match TRBD1. The V segment lost 4 bases and the J segment 10 bases; nucleotides outside the gene matches: 5. The germline V gene has CDR1 SGHRS and CDR2 YFSETQ. The CDR3 has 11 amino acids.

This chain joins TRBV9 and TRBJ1-6; 8 bases match TRBD1. Germline-derived CDR1 and CDR2 are SGDLS and YYNGEE. CDR3 length equals 18 residues. J gave up 6 bases and V 0 bases, and 11 bases lay outside the gene matches. For the CDR3, the DNA is TGTGCCAGCAGCGTAGCTCCTTTATCCCAGGGGGCTAATTCACCCCTCCACTTT. Translation gives CASSVAPLSQGANSPLHF.

This chain uses TRBV19 with TRBJ2-3, with no clear D. The CDR3 spans 12 residues. The V gene's germline CDR1 is LNHDA and CDR2 SQIVND (reference sequence). Trimming shortened V by 5 bases and J by 4 bases, and 7 bases separated the two germline ends. Here the CDR3 reads CASSARADTQYF. In DNA, the CDR3 is TGTGCCAGTAGTGCCCGAGCAGATACGCAGTATTTT.

The chain is built from TRBV6-6 and TRBJ2-2; 8 bases map to TRBD1. Germline loops: CDR1 MNHNY, CDR2 SVGAGI (reference sequence). The CDR3 has 13 residues. The junction had 3 bases not matched to a gene; V was cut back by 9 bases and J by 3 bases. The CDR3 coding sequence is TGTGCCAGTCAACAGGGGGACACCGGGGAGCTGTTTTTT. Amino acids: CASQQGDTGELFF.

The chain couples TRBV4-1 to TRBJ1-6; D is unclear. This CDR3 has 14 residues. Germline assignment: CDR1 MGHRA and CDR2 YSYEKL. Trimming took 0 bases from V and 9 from J, leaving 9 bases between them. The CDR3 reads CASSQDLGSSPLHF. The CDR3 DNA is TGCGCCAGCAGCCAAGACCTCGGGAGTTCACCCCTCCACTTT.

In this sample, this clone turned up once. The V gene is TRBV27, the J gene TRBJ2-1; 9 bases map to TRBD2. CDR3 size: 15 residues. Germline CDR1 and CDR2: MNHEY and SMNVEV (reference sequence). The V segment lost 6 bases and the J segment 7 bases; nucleotides outside the gene matches: 10. This CDR3 is CASRSPSGMGNEQFF. Written as DNA, the CDR3 is TGTGCCAGCAGGTCCCCTAGCGGGATGGGTAATGAGCAGTTCTTC.

V is TRBV11-2 and J is TRBJ2-1, with TRBD1 matching over 8 bases. The CDR3 loop spans 16 amino acids. Germline CDR1 SGHAT, CDR2 FQNNGV. Trimming at V came to 4 bases and at J to 8 bases, leaving 13 bases not matched to a gene. DNA of the CDR3: TGTGCCAGCAGCTACCTCAGGGGGCAGGTTTTCGATGAGCAGTTCTTC. It is translated as CASSYLRGQVFDEQFF.

The chain recombines TRBV2 with TRBJ2-3; D remains unclear. The CDR3 spans 12 residues. The ends were cut back, 7 bases at V and 2 bases at J, with 7 bases in the middle. Germline CDR1 and CDR2: SNHLY and FYNNEI. The CDR3 nucleotides are TGTGCCAGCACTACCTCCACAGATACGCAGTATTTT. It is translated as CASTTSTDTQYF.

This chain uses TRBV15 with TRBJ2-2, with D possibly being TRBD1 (6 bases). The CDR3 contains 14 residues. Germline values: CDR1 LNHNV, CDR2 YYDKDF (reference sequence). V gave up 2 bases and J gave up 8 bases, with 12 bases separating them. CDR3 sequence reads: CATSRRIGGGELFF. Written as DNA, the CDR3 is TGTGCCACCAGCAGACGTATAGGGGGAGGGGAGCTGTTTTTT. The variable domain in full, with the rest retrieved from reference TRBV15 and TRBJ2-2, is DAMVIQNPRYQVTQFGKPVTLSCSQTLNHNVMYWYQQKSSQAPKLLFHYYDKDFNNEADTPDNFQSRRPNTSFCFLDIRSPGLGDTAMYLCATSRRIGGGELFFGEGSRLTVL.

The chain has TRBV4-1 and TRBJ1-1; 8 positions match TRBD1. The CDR3 contains 14 residues. The ends lost 4 bases at V and 6 bases at J; junction bases unmatched: 7. Germline CDR1 and CDR2: MGHRA and YSYEKL. CDR3 amino acids: CASSRPGQGPEAFF. In nucleotides, the CDR3 is TGCGCCAGCAGCCGACCAGGACAGGGACCTGAAGCTTTCTTT.

The chain employs TRBV29-1 and TRBJ2-5; the match to TRBD2 covers 10 bases. This CDR3 spans 15 amino acids. Unmatched junction bases numbered 2, after V lost 1 base and J lost 0 bases. Germline V gene lookup returns CDR1 SQVTM and CDR2 ANQGSEA. This chain's CDR3 is CSVEGTSGNQETQYF. DNA of the CDR3: TGCAGCGTTGAAGGTACTAGCGGGAACCAAGAGACCCAGTACTTC.

The V call is TRBV9, the J call TRBJ2-1, with 7 bases identical to TRBD2. The CDR3 is made up of 15 amino acids. V lost 1 base, J lost 10 bases, and 11 bases stayed unmatched. CDR1 is SGDLS, CDR2 YYNGEE, per germline. CDR3 sequence reads: CASSVLLASGEEQFF. DNA of the CDR3: TGTGCCAGCAGCGTATTACTAGCGTCCGGGGAGGAGCAGTTCTTC. The full variable domain, its missing parts supplied by reference TRBV9 and TRBJ2-1, is DSGVTQTPKHLITATGQRVTLRCSPRSGDLSVYWYQQSLDQGLQFLIQYYNGEERAKGNILERFSAQQFPDLHSELNLSSLELGDSALYFCASSVLLASGEEQFFGPGTRLTVL.

This clone has a handful of counts. V usage is TRBV29-1 and J usage is TRBJ1-1; D remains unclear. Germline CDR1 is SQVTM and CDR2 is ANQGSEA. Trimming removed 4 bases from V and 9 bases from J, with 15 bases in between. The CDR3 runs to 12 residues. CDR3 nucleotide sequence: TGCAGCGTTGTCCCCTTTACAGACCAAGCTTTCTTT. This gives the protein CSVVPFTDQAFF.

The chain joins TRBV7-7 to TRBJ2-5, with 14 bases identical to TRBD2. The junction had 2 bases not matched to a gene; V was cut back by 5 bases and J by 3 bases. This CDR3 is 15 amino acids long. Germline CDR1 SSHAT, CDR2 FNYEAQ (reference sequence). The CDR3 sequence: CASSEGLAGEETQYF. Written as DNA, the CDR3 is TGTGCCAGCAGCGAGGGACTAGCGGGGGAAGAGACCCAGTACTTC.

The rearrangement uses TRBV19 and TRBJ2-7, with a tentative D call TRBD2 (6 bases). This CDR3 is built from 15 residues. The germline CDR1 and CDR2 sequences are LNHDA and SQIVND (reference sequence). The V end was cut by 0 bases, the J end by 2 bases, with 11 bases between. The CDR3 DNA sequence: TGTGCCAGTAGTATAGAGGGCGGGGAGACCTACGAGCAGTACTTC. This gives the protein CASSIEGGETYEQYF.

This chain uses TRBV19 with TRBJ2-7; 9 bases are a match to TRBD1. Germline V gene data show CDR1 as LNHDA and CDR2 as SQIVND (reference sequence). The V gene end was trimmed by 6 bases and the J gene end by 1 base; junction bases not matched to a gene: 10. CDR3 length: 16 amino acids. CDR3 amino acids: CASSSFGQGLSYEQYF. The CDR3, as DNA: TGTGCCAGTAGCTCCTTCGGACAGGGGCTTTCCTACGAGCAGTACTTC.

The V call is TRBV4-1, the J call TRBJ1-2; D is unclear. V dropped 0 bases and J dropped 1 base, with 12 bases sitting between them. This CDR3 region has 16 residues. Germline lookup yields CDR1 MGHRA and CDR2 YSYEKL. DNA of the CDR3: TGCGCCAGCAGCCAAGAATGGGCCAAATATAACTATGGCTACACCTTC. Translation: CASSQEWAKYNYGYTF.

This clone is medium-sized in the sample. The rearrangement uses TRBV7-2 and TRBJ1-1; TRBD1 matches 7 bases. Looked up from germline, CDR1 is SGHTA and CDR2 is FQGNSA. The CDR3 contains 13 residues. V lost 5 bases, J lost 1 base, and 1 base stayed unmatched. In nucleotides, the CDR3 is TGTGCCAGCAGCCGACAGGGGAACACTGAAGCTTTCTTT. Encoded protein: CASSRQGNTEAFF.